The sequence of this T cell receptor beta chain was determined in a study of blood T cells in healthy people across ages. In the case of this clonotype: Antigen specificity is unknown.

Researchers isolated at least 6 million PBMCs per sample. A J-beta primer mix and a sample-barcoded 5' primer were used in a second PCR of about 7 to 12 cycles. TCRdb fed the 5' RACE reads into MiXCR, producing one record per CDR3 protein. The sample consists of almost 300,000 distinct CDR3 sequences, around 30% of them appearing once. Broader study findings: Investigators viewed diversity estimates from one million T cells as underestimates, the study reported. Getting older went along with TCR beta diversity per million T cells dropping roughly linearly.

This clonotype was sampled from a woman in her 70s in good health. The sample was blood.

The CDR3 sequence: CSASEVIGTDTQYF. In DNA, the CDR3 is TGCAGTGCTAGTGAAGTAATTGGCACAGATACGCAGTATTTT. This chain uses TRBV20-1 with TRBJ2-3; D remains ambiguous. There are 14 residues in the CDR3. The germline CDR1 and CDR2 sequences are DFQATT and SNEGSKA (reference sequence). V gave up 3 bases and J gave up 1 base, with 11 bases separating them.